This T cell receptor (beta chain) was sequenced during a study of technical replicates of blood from several donors. From germline, CDR1 is MDHEN and CDR2 SYDVKM. Trimming removed 2 bases at V and 4 bases at J, with 14 bases between. The CDR3 loop spans 16 amino acids. Measured with immunoSEQ multiplex PCR; TCRdb has only the in-frame clones, and not every one. The repertoire holds approximately 73,000 clones, with 93% as singletons. This rearrangement joins TRBV28 to TRBJ2-2, with a tentative D call TRBD2 (6 bases). Source material: T cells isolated from PBMCs. The receptor was isolated from a human donor in good health. The CDR3 sequence is CASSLRRVAGTGELFF. CDR3 bases: TGTGCCAGCAGTTTAAGGAGGGTGGCGGGCACCGGGGAGCTGTTTTTT.